This section outlines one T cell receptor beta chain sequence together with its context. The antigen this receptor binds is unknown. One base away there is no much larger clone; base qualities are not given. The data belong to a study of cytomegalovirus exposure and HLA in healthy donors (dated by TCRdb to the late 2010s). As for the study more broadly: An earlier analysis of roughly 570 of the donors reported around 280 Gb of sequence data and around 100 million unique TCR beta sequences obtained from 180 million or so T cells. An early release that covered several hundred HLA-typed donors contained approximately 290 gigabases of sequencing data and around 80 million unique TCR sequences. Among the roughly 390 genotyped donors, about 85% belonged to the genetic ancestry cluster associated with self-reported Caucasian donors. The study aimed to test whether cataloging public T cell receptors could reveal signatures of past pathogen exposure. Using immunosequencing, the study profiled T cell repertoires from around 670 subjects and related those repertoires to cytomegalovirus serostatus. In addition to the first cohort of 666 subjects, a separate validation cohort of 120 different subjects was used. High-throughput TCR immunosequencing, statistical association of individual TCRs with disease status, and machine learning were combined to predict cytomegalovirus infection status. A later analysis re-analyzed previously published TCR beta repertoires from 550 to 700 donors and added high-resolution HLA genotyping to study TCR occurrence patterns. In the later analysis, no new phenotypic data were used to find candidate immune exposures; instead, reliance was placed on TCR beta sequences and their occurrence across donors. In an earlier analysis of 500 to 650 of the donors, high-throughput TCR beta sequencing was used to judge whether each TCR beta V gene segment behaved as functional or pseudogenic. Alongside the repertoire data, information on donor age, sex, ethnicity and CMV serostatus was compiled. In a later genetic analysis, genome-wide SNP genotypes for about 60% of the 666 donors were used, and that subset was treated as a discovery cohort. Every discovery cohort repertoire had been produced on one sequencing platform. Both class I and class II loci were covered by HLA typing, at four-digit resolution. Typing coverage differed by locus: A, B, C, DRB1 and DQB1 were typed in about 620-630 donors, DQA1 in 522, DPA1 in 600 to 610, and DPB1 in approximately 450. Several DR-DQ haplotypes were handled as single units for association and clustering, since linkage in the cohort was strong. On average, about 200,000 unique TCR beta nucleotide sequences were sequenced per donor among a few hundred genotyped donors of the cohort, with roughly 18% of those sequences being non-productive.

Library prep was done by the immunoSEQ multiplex PCR assay. For the multiplex PCR, a mixture combining 60 forward primers for TCR Vbeta segments and 13 reverse primers for TCR Jbeta segments was used. Amplification of the CDR3 region of rearranged TCR beta genes was performed with a multiplex PCR assay on genomic DNA. Amplified TCR beta libraries were sequenced as 87-base-pair reads on the Illumina HiSeq System. In the authors' own workflow: A later analysis counted about 76 million unique TCR beta chains across the roughly 700 repertoires, and 9.5 million to 11 million of these chains were shared by at least two donors. To remove PCR and sequencing errors, raw reads were error-corrected and collapsed into unique sequences using a nearest-neighbor algorithm that merged closely related sequences. To assign V, D and J gene segments, CDR3 sequences were aligned to IMGT reference sequences. For a sequence to be retained, a match of at least six nucleotides to both a V gene segment and a J gene segment was required. Rearrangements were called productive when the CDR3 lacked stop codons and stayed in frame with V and J; all others were non-productive. CDR3 was defined by IMGT convention, running from the second conserved V-encoded cysteine to the conserved J-encoded phenylalanine. The earlier analysis of about 610 of the donors excluded any sequence lacking an unambiguous match to a single V gene segment. An earlier analysis of almost 600 of the donors classified V segments as functional when productive rearrangements were above 56.7% and as segregating when the standard deviation between donors was above 5%. A statistical classification framework was developed to diagnose cytomegalovirus status using the catalog of TCR beta chain sequences. V and J gene assignment, in a later analysis, came from comparing TCR nucleotide sequences with IMGT/GENE-DB human TR gene sequences. Using the TCRdist pipeline, a later analysis assigned CDR3 sequences along with most-parsimonious VDJ recombination scenarios. In a later analysis, every TCR beta chain was defined by the combination of its CDR3 amino acid sequence and its V-gene family, and reads without a unique V-gene family were dropped. A later analysis removed 592 highly shared, low-generation-probability nucleotide sequences to deal with suspected cross-contamination and a sequencing artifact. In a later analysis, a clonal expansion index for each public chain was calculated from normalized within-repertoire ranks of inferred template counts. In a later analysis, generation probabilities were computed using a VDJ recombination model fitted to out-of-frame rearrangements, and the results were checked against IGoR. In a later analysis, TCR-TCR, TCR-HLA and TCR-CMV co-occurrence was scored with hypergeometric tests, and a repertoire-size bias correction was applied to TCR pairs. In a later analysis, false discovery rates were estimated by permuting HLA or CMV assignments 20 times. In a later analysis, co-occurring TCRs were grouped using DBSCAN, and TCRdist sequence similarity was added for clustering within HLA-allele-positive subsets. Repertoires with fewer than 30,000 or more than 120,000 public chains, plus five repertoires with anomalous nucleotide sharing, were excluded from co-occurrence clustering. What TCRdb holds here is the immuneACCESS table cut down to in-frame rearrangements. Part of the clones is not present; checked against another copy, under half of the missing clones reflect an unresolved V gene, and the others are unexplained. D and trimming come from the DNA, and the V and J calls and clone size come from that table. A total of about 110,000 clones appear in this sample, approximately 72% of them only once. The ten largest clonotypes hold 2.1% of the sample.

In total, 600 or so healthy bone marrow donors made up the cohort. At the time of sampling, all cohort members were nominally healthy, though unrecorded immune exposures were likely present. The donor tested CMV seronegative and was one of the 352 seronegative cohort members. Every donor gave a peripheral blood sample, and the peripheral blood mononuclear cells from that sample were used for TCR beta sequencing. The Qiagen DNeasy Blood Extraction Kit was used to extract genomic DNA from the blood cell samples. Overall study results and their limits: It was suggested by the authors that the approach could potentially be generalized to other disease states and immunological phenotypes. In an earlier analysis of 587 of the donors, most TCR beta V segments appeared in productive rearrangements about 90% or about 30% of the time, broadly matching IMGT annotations. In vitro tests confirmed that three of the cytomegalovirus-associated TCR beta chains recognize cytomegalovirus antigens. A later analysis reported that several top co-occurrence clusters appeared linked to parvovirus B19, influenza, CMV and Epstein-Barr virus. A further reported finding was that TCR beta sequences accurately predicted the HLA-A and HLA-B alleles for most subjects in the first cohort. Cytomegalovirus status was reported to be diagnosed by the classifier with high specificity and sensitivity in both the original and validation cohorts. HLA typing was unavailable for some donors at each locus, so association tests used only the typed subset. In a later analysis, HLA-associated TCR beta chains were found to be more clonally expanded and to have lower generation probabilities than equally common non-associated chains. A cluster of highly shared sequence variants was judged likely to be a technical artifact of the sequencing pipeline. When HLA alleles, especially DR and DQ, strongly co-occurred, attributing TCR associations to individual alleles was difficult. CMV serostatus was the only immune exposure information available for the cohort. While some public TCRs were present in many individuals, most TCR sequences turned up only very rarely across donors. A later analysis associated 15,000 or so TCR beta sequences with specific HLA alleles at a false discovery rate of 0.05. Only TCR beta chains were sequenced in this cohort, and the absence of alpha or paired-chain data limited detectable features. A later analysis found that most CMV-associated TCR beta chains appeared HLA-restricted, with HLA associations seemingly driven largely by CMV exposure. In a later genetic analysis, a missense DCLRE1C variant was associated with V-gene and J-gene trimming of TCR beta chains, and the association was replicated in an independent cohort. Because counts were too low, some 16 rarely observed V segments, including chromosome 9 orphons, were excluded from the earlier analysis of around 590 of the donors. Correlated functional status among segregating V segments might be attributable to linkage disequilibrium, but an unknown experimental factor could not be ruled out. Sequencing depth was assumed to be roughly uniform across donors in the presence/absence analyses, though that assumption may not hold. A total of fewer than 200 TCR beta chains were listed by the study as associated with cytomegalovirus. Compared with the roughly 710-donor mean, donors in an Asian-associated ancestry cluster had fewer N-insertions in productive TCRs, according to a later genetic analysis. In a later analysis, TCR association rates were found to vary across HLA loci, with the most associated TCRs seen for DRB1 alleles and the fewest for HLA-C alleles. Some IMGT-functional V segments, including TRBV6-2 and TRBV6-3, could not be told apart with the 87-base-pair reads, so those segments were excluded.

Here V drops 4 bases and J drops 5 bases, and the junction holds 8 bases not matched to any gene. In the germline V gene, CDR1 corresponds to SGHRS and CDR2 to YFSETQ. From the cysteine through the phenylalanine, the CDR3 covers 16 amino acids. The kept DNA is CDR3 alone, 48 bases in frame from the first base. The chain is made from TRBV5-1 and TRBJ2-2; TRBD2 lines up with 10 middle nucleotides. This clonotype was obtained from a man in his thirties or forties in good health and CMV-seronegative. Material: PBMCs. For the CDR3, the sequence is CASSLPGLAATGELFF. The DNA reads as follows: TGCGCCAGCAGCCTACCCGGACTAGCGGCTACCGGGGAGCTGTTTTTT.